This T cell receptor (beta chain) appears in the sequencing data of a study of blood T cell repertoires in COVID-19. About the study: There were acute and convalescent COVID-19 samples, and they came from the United States, Italy and Spain. Sources were T cells, B-cell-depleted T cells, or PBMCs; the material itself was cDNA or gDNA.

Per the original data handling: For nucleated cells, counts were estimated from reference gene primer amplification. The protocol was immunoSEQ multiplex PCR, while the TCRdb copy is restricted to in-frame clones and leaves out a portion. For V, J and clone size, that table is used; D and trimming come from the DNA. This table holds 220,000 or so clones, 80% to 85% found once. The CDR3 is 15 amino acids. Germline V gene data show CDR1 as SGHTA and CDR2 as FQGNSA. V was cut by 4 bases and J by 2 bases, with 14 bases left in between. The chain carries TRBV7-2 and TRBJ1-2; D possibly corresponds to TRBD1 (6 bases). The sequencing sample was made of peripheral blood. The clonotype comes from a man younger than 40 with active or convalescent COVID-19. The CDR3 nucleotides are TGTGCCAGCAGCTCTCAAATGGGGACAAACTATGGCTACACCTTC. It specifies CASSSQMGTNYGYTF.